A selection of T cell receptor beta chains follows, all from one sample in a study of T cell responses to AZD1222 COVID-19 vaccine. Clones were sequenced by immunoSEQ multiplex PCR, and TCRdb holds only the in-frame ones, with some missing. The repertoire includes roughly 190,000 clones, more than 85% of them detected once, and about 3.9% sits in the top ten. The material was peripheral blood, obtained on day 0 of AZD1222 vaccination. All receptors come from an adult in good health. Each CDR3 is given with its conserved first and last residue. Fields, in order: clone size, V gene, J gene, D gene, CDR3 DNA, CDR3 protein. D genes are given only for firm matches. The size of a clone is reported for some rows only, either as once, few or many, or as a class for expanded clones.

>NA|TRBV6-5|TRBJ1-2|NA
TGTGCCAGCAGTTACACGGGGGCCCATGGCTACACCTTC
CASSYTGAHGYTF
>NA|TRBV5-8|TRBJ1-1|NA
TGTGCCAGCAGCCCGCCCACAGGGTTGACGTCTTTCTTT
CASSPPTGLTSFF
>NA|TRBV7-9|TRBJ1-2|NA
TGTGCCAGCAGCTTAGAATATACTGGGAATGATGGCTACACCTTC
CASSLEYTGNDGYTF
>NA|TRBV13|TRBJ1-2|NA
TGTGCCAGCAGCTTAGGGGCAGAGCGCAGCTATGGCTACACCTTC
CASSLGAERSYGYTF
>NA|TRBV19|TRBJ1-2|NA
TGTGCCAGTAGTCGACAGCTAAACTATGGCTACACCTTC
CASSRQLNYGYTF
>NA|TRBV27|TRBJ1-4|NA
TGTGCCAGCAGTCCCGCAGGGGTCACTAATGAAAAACTGTTTTTT
CASSPAGVTNEKLFF
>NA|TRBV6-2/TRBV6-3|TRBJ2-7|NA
TGTGCCAGCAGTTTCCTGGACGGGGCCTACGAGCAGTACTTC
CASSFLDGAYEQYF
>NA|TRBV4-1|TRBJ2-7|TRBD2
TGCGCCAGCAGCCCCCGCGCTCGCGGGACTATCTACGAGCAGTACTTC
CASSPRARGTIYEQYF
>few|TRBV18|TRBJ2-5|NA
TGTGCCAGCTCACCATCCCCAGACTACGGAGAGACCCAGTACTTC
CASSPSPDYGETQYF
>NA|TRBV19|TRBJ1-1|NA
TGTGCCAGTAGTCCTGGCGGTGAAGCTTTCTTT
CASSPGGEAFF
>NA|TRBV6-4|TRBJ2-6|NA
TGTGCCAGCAGTGACCAACAATTCGGGGCCAACGTCCTGACTTTC
CASSDQQFGANVLTF
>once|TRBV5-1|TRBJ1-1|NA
TGCGCCAGCAGCCGCTTCGAGAAGAACACTGAAGCTTTCTTT
CASSRFEKNTEAFF
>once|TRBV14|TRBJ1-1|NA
TGTGCCAGCAGCCAAGAAAACCCCTTTCTGCATGGAGCTTTCTTT
CASSQENPFLHGAFF
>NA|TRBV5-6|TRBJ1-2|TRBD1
TGTGCCAGCAGCGGACAGGGTATTAACTATGGCTACACCTTC
CASSGQGINYGYTF
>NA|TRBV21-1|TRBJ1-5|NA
TGTGCCAGCAGCTTGAGGGGCGCCGTCAGGTATAGCAATCAGCCCCAGCATTTT
CASSLRGAVRYSNQPQHF
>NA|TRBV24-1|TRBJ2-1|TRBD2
TGTGCCACCAGTCCGGGAGGGCCTGGAAATGAGCAGTTCTTC
CATSPGGPGNEQFF
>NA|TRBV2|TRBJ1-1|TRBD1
TGTGCCAGCAGTGTAGGGACAGGGGGCACTGAAGCTTTCTTT
CASSVGTGGTEAFF
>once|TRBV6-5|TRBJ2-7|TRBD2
TGTGCCAGCAGTTTACTAGCGAGGAACGAGCAGTACTTC
CASSLLARNEQYF
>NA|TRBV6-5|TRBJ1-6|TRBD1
TGTGCCAGCAGCACGGGGACAGACTATAATTCACCCCTCCACTTT
CASSTGTDYNSPLHF
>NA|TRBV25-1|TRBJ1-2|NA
TGTGCCAGCAGTGACCCCGGGGATTTAAAGGGCTACACCTTC
CASSDPGDLKGYTF
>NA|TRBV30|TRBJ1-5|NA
TGTGCCTGGTCTAAGAATAGCAATCAGCCCCAGCATTTT
CAWSKNSNQPQHF